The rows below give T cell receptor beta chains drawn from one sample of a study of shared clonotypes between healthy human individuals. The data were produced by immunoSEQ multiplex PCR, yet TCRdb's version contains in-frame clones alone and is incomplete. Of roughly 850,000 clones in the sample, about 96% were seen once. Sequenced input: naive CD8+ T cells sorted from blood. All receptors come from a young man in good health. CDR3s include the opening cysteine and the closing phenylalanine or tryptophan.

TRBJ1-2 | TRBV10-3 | CAISGSPGSHLDGYTF
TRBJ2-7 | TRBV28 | CASSPQGLDEQYF
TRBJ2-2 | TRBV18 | CASSPRDWGLYAGELFF
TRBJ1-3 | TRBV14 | CASSQGGTGRGNTIYF
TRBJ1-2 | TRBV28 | CASSFPGKNYGYTF
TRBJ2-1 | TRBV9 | CASSPRLAGDNNEQFF
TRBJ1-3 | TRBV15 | CATSRKRGPGNAIYF
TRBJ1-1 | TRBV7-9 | CASSDAGGDTEAFF
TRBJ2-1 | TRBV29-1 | CSAGTGVYNEQFF
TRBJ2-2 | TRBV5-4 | CASRLAGVGELFF
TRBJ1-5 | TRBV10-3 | CAISSNRTGGSQPQHF
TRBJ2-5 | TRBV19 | CASSIDPLAGGLETQYF
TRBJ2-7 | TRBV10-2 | CASSESTRLYEQYF
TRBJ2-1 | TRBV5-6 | CASSYAGTHNEQFF
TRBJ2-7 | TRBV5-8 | CASSLGLAPTYEQYF
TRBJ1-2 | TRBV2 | CASSDTRTGNYGYTF
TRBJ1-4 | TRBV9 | CVERGKLFF
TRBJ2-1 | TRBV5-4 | CASSATSGSSYNEQFF
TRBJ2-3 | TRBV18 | CASSPPRDTQYF
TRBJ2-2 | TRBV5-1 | CASSLTGYAGELFF
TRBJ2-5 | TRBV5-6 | CASTHWGETQYF
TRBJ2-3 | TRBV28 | CASSLTTNRGHIGDTQYF
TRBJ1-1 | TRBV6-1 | CASSEVLGLNTEAFF
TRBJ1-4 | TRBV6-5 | CASSLDRGFEKLFF
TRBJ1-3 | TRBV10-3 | CAISESGYSGNTIYF
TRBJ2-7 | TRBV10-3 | CAIGDRAYEQYF
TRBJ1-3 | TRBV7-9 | CASSPADRRTGDTIYF
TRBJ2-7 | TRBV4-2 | CASSRLDPQPYEQYF
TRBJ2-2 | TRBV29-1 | CSVEDRDPNTGELFF
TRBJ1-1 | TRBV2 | CASIEGGRKAFF
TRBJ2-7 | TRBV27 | CASSPQGHEQYF
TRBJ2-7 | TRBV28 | CASSEQLGYYEQYF
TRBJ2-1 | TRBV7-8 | CASSLDWDNEQFF
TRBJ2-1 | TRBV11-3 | CASSLGGVVNEQFF
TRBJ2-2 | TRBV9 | CASNPGSNTGELFF
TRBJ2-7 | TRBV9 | CASSPSNSGASEQYF
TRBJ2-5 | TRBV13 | CASSTRDRGEETQYF